These 2 T cell receptor beta chains came from one sample sequenced in a study of sequential checkpoint blockade in melanoma. Produced via immunoSEQ multiplex PCR; TCRdb's table is partial and in-frame only. The table records over 8,000 clones, roughly 70% of them present only once. Sample treatment: randomized to nivolumab then ipilimumab (arm A) or the reverse (arm B). Here the sequenced sample was CD8+ T cells sorted from blood (inferred from file names), taken from a patient given nivolumab and ipilimumab in sequence. The receptors derive from a human patient with melanoma. Some clones in this sample may be carry-over from other donors' samples.

Written as DNA, the CDR3 is TGTGCCAGCAGAACAGGGAATTATGGCTACACCTTC. Amino acid sequence: CASRTGNYGYTF. V gene TRBV2 combines with J gene TRBJ1-2, with a tentative D call TRBD1 (6 bases). Germline V gene data show CDR1 as SNHLY and CDR2 as FYNNEI. CDR3 size: 12 residues. V was pared by 6 bases and J by 5 bases, with 10 bases between.

The V and J genes are TRBV6-6 and TRBJ1-2; the D gene is possibly TRBD1 (5 bases). CDR3 length: 14 amino acids. The germline CDR1 and CDR2 sequences are MNHNY and SVGAGI (reference sequence). Trimming shortened V by 2 bases and J by 7 bases, and 14 bases separated the two germline ends. CDR3 protein: CASSYDRRGGGYTF. CDR3 coding DNA: TGTGCCAGCAGTTACGACCGGCGGGGGGGTGGCTACACCTTC.